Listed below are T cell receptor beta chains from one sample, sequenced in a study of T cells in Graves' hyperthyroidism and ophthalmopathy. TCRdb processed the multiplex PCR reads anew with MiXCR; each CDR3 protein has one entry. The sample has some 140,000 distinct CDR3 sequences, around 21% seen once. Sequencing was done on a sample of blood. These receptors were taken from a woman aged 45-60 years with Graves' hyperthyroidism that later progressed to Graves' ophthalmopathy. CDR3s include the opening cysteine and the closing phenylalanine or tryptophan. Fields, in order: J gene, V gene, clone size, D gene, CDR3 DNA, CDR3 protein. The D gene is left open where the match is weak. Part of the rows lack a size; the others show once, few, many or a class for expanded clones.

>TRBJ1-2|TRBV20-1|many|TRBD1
TGCAGTGCTGGACAGGGATCTAACTATGGCTACACCTTC
CSAGQGSNYGYTF
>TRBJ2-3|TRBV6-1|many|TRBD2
TGTGCCAGCGGAACTAGCGGGAGGACTAGCCCCACAGATACGCAGTATTTT
CASGTSGRTSPTDTQYF
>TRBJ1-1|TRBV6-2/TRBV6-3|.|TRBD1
TGTGCCAGCAGTTACTCCTTCTGGACAGGGACTTTGAACACTGAAGCTTTCTTT
CASSYSFWTGTLNTEAFF
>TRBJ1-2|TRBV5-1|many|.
TGCGCCAGCAGCTTGGGACCACAGGCCGCTAACTATGGCTACACCTTC
CASSLGPQAANYGYTF
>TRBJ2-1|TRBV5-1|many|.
TGCGCCAGCAGCTTGGACGTGGGAGGCTCCTACAATGAGCAGTTCTTC
CASSLDVGGSYNEQFF
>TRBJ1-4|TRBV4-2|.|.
TGTGCCAGCAGCCAGGGTGGGACAAAGGGGAGTGAAAAACTGTTTTTT
CASSQGGTKGSEKLFF
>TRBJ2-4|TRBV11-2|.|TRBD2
TGTGCCAGCAGCTTAGGGACTAGCGGGGTTCTAGCCAAAAACATTCAGTACTTC
CASSLGTSGVLAKNIQYF
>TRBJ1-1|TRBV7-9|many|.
TGTGCCAGCAGCTTAGGTATCGGCGGTGACACTGAAGCTTTCTTT
CASSLGIGGDTEAFF
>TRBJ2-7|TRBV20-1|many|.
TGCAGTGCTAGCGGGAGCCAAAGCTCCTACGAGCAGTACTTC
CSASGSQSSYEQYF
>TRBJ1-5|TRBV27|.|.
TGTGCCAGCAGTTTCAGCAGCTACAATCAGCCCCAGCATTTT
CASSFSSYNQPQHF
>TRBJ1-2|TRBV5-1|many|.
TGCGCCAGCAGCTTGGCATTGGCGGAGGGAGTCGGCTACACCTTC
CASSLALAEGVGYTF
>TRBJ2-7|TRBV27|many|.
TGTGCCAGCAGGTCCAGCCCTCGGGGACCTCCCTACGAGCAGTACTTC
CASRSSPRGPPYEQYF
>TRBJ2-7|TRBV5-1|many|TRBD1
TGCGCCAGCAGCGAATCCGGGACAGGGCCTTACGAGCAGTACTTC
CASSESGTGPYEQYF
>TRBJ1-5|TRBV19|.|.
TGTGCCAGTAGCCCGCAGTTTATTGAGCCCCAGCATTTT
CASSPQFIEPQHF
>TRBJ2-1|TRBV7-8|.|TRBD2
TGTGCCAGCAGCCACCCGACTAGCGGGAGGCAGTTCTTC
CASSHPTSGRQFF
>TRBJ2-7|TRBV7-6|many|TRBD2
TGTGCCAGCAGCCAAAGCGGGACCGCACCCTACGAGCAGTACTTC
CASSQSGTAPYEQYF
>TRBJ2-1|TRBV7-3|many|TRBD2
TGTGCCAGCAGCCCCGGACTAGCGGGAGGAAAGGGGTCAGACAATGAGCAGTTCTTC
CASSPGLAGGKGSDNEQFF
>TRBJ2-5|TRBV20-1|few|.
TGCAGTGCTAGAGTTCGGGGCCAAGAGACCCAGTACTTC
CSARVRGQETQYF
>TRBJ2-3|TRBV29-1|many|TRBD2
TGCAGCGCCAGGCCCAGCGGGGGGCGCACAGATACGCAGTATTTT
CSARPSGGRTDTQYF
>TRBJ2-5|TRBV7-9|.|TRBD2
TGTGCCAGCAGCCGGTCGGGAGCGGGAGGGGAGACCCAGTACTTC
CASSRSGAGGETQYF
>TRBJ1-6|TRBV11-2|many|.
TGTGCCAGCAGCTTAAATCAAGTGGGCGCCCTCCACTTT
CASSLNQVGALHF
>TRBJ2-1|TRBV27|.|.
TGTGCCAGCAGCCTGACCAAGACAAACTACAATGAGCAGTTCTTC
CASSLTKTNYNEQFF
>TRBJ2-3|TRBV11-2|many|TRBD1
TGTGCCAGCAGCCTCCGACAGGGTAGCACAGATACGCAGTATTTT
CASSLRQGSTDTQYF
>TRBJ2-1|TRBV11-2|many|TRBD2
TGTGCCAGCGGACTAGCGGGAGTGGGTGAGCAGTTCTTC
CASGLAGVGEQFF
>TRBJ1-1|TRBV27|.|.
TGTGCCAGCAGTCGGCTGGGGAAGGTGGAGAACACTGAAGCTTTCTTT
CASSRLGKVENTEAFF
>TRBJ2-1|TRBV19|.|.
TGTGCCAGTGGGACGTGGGATGAGCAGTTCTTC
CASGTWDEQFF
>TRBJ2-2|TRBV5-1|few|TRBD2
TGCGCCAGCAGCTTGGGGGTAGCGGGAGTCACCGGGGAGCTGTTTTTT
CASSLGVAGVTGELFF
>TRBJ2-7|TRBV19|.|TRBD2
TGTGCCACCTCGGGGGGGGACAAACGGAACGAGCAGTACTTC
CATSGGDKRNEQYF
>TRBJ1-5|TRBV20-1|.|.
TGCAGTGCTAGAGCTGATCAGCCCCAGCATTTT
CSARADQPQHF
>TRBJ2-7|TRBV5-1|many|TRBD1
TGCGCCAGCAGCTGGACAGGGCTATACGAGCAGTACTTC
CASSWTGLYEQYF
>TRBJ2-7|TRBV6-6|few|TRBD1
TGTGCCAGCAGTTTCTCAGTACAGGGGGTTAGCTCCTACGAGCAGTACTTC
CASSFSVQGVSSYEQYF
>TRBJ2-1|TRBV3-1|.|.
TGTGCCAGCAGCCGCGGGACTCTTGGGGAGCAGTTCTTC
CASSRGTLGEQFF
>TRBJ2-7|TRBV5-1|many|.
TGCGCCAGCAGTTCGGGACTGGCTACCTACGAGCAGTACTTC
CASSSGLATYEQYF
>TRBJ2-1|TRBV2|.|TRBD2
TGTGCCAGCAGGGGGACTAGCGGCTGCAATGAGCAGTTCTTC
CASRGTSGCNEQFF
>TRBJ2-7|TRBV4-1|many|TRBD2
TGCGCCAGCAGCCAAGATCCCTCTAGCGGGACGGCCTACGAGCAGTACTTC
CASSQDPSSGTAYEQYF
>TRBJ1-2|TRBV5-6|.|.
TGTGCCAGCAGCGCTGGCGTAGGGAACTATGGCTACACCTTC
CASSAGVGNYGYTF
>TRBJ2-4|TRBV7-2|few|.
TGTGCCAGCAGCTCCCGATTAGAGGGAGGAAAAAACATTCAGTACTTC
CASSSRLEGGKNIQYF
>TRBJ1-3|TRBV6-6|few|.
TGTGCCAGCAGTTACCAGGCGGGTTCCGGAAACACCATATATTTT
CASSYQAGSGNTIYF
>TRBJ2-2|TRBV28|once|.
TGTGCCAGCATCTCCAGACCCGGGGAGCTGTTTTTT
CASISRPGELFF
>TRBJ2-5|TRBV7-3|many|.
TGTGCCAGCAGCTTTAAACACAAAGAGACCCAGTACTTC
CASSFKHKETQYF
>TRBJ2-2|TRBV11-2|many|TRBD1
TGTGCCAGCAGCACCCGACAGGGGCCGGGCACCGGGGAGCTGTTTTTT
CASSTRQGPGTGELFF
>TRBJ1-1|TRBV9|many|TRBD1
TGTGCCAGCAGCTCAAGTGCACAGGGGGACACTGAAGCTTTCTTT
CASSSSAQGDTEAFF
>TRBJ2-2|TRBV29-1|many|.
TGCAGCGTCCTATATACAGGGACCAACACCGGGGAGCTGTTTTTT
CSVLYTGTNTGELFF
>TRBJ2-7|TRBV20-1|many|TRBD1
TGCAGTGCTAGAGATTACCGGGACAGGGGGCATCACGAGCAGTACTTC
CSARDYRDRGHHEQYF
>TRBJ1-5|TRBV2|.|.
TGTGCCAGCAGAAGCGGGGCAGGGAGGCAGCCCCAGCATTTT
CASRSGAGRQPQHF
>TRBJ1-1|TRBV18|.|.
TGTGCCAGCTTAGCGGGCAGGAACATGAACACTGAAGCTTTCTTT
CASLAGRNMNTEAFF
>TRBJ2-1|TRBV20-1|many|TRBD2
TGCAGTGCGGACCCACTAGCGGGACGCGCGAATGAGCAGTTCTTC
CSADPLAGRANEQFF